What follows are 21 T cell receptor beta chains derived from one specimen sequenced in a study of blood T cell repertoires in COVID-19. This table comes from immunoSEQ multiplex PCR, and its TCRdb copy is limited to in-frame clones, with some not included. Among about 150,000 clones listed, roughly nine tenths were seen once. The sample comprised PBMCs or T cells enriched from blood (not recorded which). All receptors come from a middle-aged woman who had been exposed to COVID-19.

In nucleotides, the CDR3 is TGCGCCAGCAGCCAAGCGGGTAGGGGTGTACGTGAGCAGTTCTTC. Protein sequence: CASSQAGRGVREQFF. This chain connects TRBV4-1 to TRBJ2-1; perhaps TRBD1 as D (5 bases). Trimming cost V 1 base and J 9 bases, with 16 bases left between them. The CDR3 length is 15 residues. Germline V gives CDR1 MGHRA, CDR2 YSYEKL.

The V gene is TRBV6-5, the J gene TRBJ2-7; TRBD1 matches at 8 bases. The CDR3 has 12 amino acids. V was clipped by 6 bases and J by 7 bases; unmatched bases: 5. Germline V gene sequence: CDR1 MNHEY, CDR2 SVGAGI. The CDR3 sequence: CASRDRVGEQYF. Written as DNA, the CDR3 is TGTGCCAGCAGGGACAGGGTCGGGGAGCAGTACTTC.

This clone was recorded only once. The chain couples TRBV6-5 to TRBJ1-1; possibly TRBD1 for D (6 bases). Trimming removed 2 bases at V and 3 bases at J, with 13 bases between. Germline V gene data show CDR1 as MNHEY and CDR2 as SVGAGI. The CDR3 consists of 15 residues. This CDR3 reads CASSYGTGFYTEAFF. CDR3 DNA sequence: TGTGCCAGCAGTTACGGAACAGGGTTTTACACTGAAGCTTTCTTT.

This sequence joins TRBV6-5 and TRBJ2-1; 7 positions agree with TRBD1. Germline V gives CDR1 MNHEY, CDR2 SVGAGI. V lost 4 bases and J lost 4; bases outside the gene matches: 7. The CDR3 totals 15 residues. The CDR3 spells CASSSRTGSYNEQFF. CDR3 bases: TGTGCCAGCAGTTCCCGGACAGGATCTTACAATGAGCAGTTCTTC.

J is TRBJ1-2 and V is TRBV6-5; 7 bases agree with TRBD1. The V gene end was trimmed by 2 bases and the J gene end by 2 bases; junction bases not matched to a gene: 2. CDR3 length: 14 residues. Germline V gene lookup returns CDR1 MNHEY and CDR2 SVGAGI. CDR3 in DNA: TGTGCCAGCAGTTACAACAGGGGAAACTATGGCTACACCTTC. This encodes CASSYNRGNYGYTF.

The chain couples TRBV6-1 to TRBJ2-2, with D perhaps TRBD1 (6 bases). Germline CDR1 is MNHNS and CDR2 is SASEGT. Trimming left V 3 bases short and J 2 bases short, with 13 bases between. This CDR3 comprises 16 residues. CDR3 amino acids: CASSDAGGSNTGELFF. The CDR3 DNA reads TGTGCCAGCAGTGACGCTGGGGGCTCAAACACCGGGGAGCTGTTTTTT.

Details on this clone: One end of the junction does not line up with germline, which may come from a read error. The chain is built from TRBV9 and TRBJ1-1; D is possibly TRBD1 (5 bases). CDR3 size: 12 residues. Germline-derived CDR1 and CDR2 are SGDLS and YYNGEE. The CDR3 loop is CASSLIEDKVRF. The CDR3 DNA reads TGTGCCAGCAGCCTTATAGAGGACAAGGTACGGTTT.

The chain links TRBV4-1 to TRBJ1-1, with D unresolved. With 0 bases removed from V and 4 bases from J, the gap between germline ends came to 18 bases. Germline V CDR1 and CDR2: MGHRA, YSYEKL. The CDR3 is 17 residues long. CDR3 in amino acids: CASSQDAITSTGTEAFF. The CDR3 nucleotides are TGCGCCAGCAGCCAAGATGCGATCACAAGCACGGGCACTGAAGCTTTCTTT.

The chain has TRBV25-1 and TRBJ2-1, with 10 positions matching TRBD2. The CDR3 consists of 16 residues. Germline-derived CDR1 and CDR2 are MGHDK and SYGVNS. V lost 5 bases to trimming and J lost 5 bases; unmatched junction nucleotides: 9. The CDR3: CASSPFSGRNNNEQFF. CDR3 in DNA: TGTGCCAGCAGTCCTTTTAGCGGGAGGAACAACAATGAGCAGTTCTTC.

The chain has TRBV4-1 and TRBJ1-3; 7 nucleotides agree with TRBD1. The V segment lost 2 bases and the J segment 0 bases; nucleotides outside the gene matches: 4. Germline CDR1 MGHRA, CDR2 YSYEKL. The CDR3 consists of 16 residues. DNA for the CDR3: TGCGCCAGCAGCCAATACAGGGGCCGCTCTGGAAACACCATATATTTT. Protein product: CASSQYRGRSGNTIYF.

The CDR3 sequence is CASSLSFTDTQYF. Written as DNA, the CDR3 is TGTGCCAGTAGTCTGAGCTTCACAGATACGCAGTATTTT. The V and J genes are TRBV19 and TRBJ2-3; no clear D. Germline V gene sequence: CDR1 LNHDA, CDR2 SQIVND (reference sequence). V lost 5 bases and J 2 bases, leaving 8 bases between the germline ends. The CDR3 runs 13 residues.

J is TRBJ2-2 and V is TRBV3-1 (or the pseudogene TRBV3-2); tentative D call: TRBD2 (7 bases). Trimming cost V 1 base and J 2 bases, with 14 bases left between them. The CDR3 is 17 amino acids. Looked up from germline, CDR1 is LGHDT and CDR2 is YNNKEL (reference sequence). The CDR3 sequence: CASSQGGRGFNTGELFF. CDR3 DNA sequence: TGTGCCAGCAGCCAAGGTGGGAGGGGGTTCAACACCGGGGAGCTGTTTTTT.

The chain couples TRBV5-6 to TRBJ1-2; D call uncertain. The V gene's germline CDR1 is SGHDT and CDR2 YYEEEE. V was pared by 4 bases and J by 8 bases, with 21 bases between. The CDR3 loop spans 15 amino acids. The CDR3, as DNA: TGTGCCAGCAGCCGCCATGGCACATCCTCGGGAGGCTACACCTTC. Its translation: CASSRHGTSSGGYTF.

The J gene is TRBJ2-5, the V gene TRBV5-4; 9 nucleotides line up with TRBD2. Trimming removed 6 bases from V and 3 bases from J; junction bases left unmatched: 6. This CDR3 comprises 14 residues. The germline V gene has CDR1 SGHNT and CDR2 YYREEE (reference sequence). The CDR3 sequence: CASMSGGSEETQYF. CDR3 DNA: TGTGCCAGCATGAGCGGGGGGTCGGAAGAGACCCAGTACTTC.

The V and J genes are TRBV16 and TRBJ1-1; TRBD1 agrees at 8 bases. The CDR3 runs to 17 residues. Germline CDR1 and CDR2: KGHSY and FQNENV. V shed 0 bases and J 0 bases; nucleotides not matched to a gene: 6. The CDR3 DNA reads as TGTGCCAGCAGCCAATCGGCAGGGGGCGTAATGAACACTGAAGCTTTCTTT. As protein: CASSQSAGGVMNTEAFF.

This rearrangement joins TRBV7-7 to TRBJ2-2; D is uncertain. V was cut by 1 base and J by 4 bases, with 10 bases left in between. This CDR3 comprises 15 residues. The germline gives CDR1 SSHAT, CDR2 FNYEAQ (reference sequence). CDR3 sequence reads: CASSLDTDRTGELFF. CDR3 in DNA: TGTGCCAGCAGCTTAGATACAGATCGCACCGGGGAGCTGTTTTTT.

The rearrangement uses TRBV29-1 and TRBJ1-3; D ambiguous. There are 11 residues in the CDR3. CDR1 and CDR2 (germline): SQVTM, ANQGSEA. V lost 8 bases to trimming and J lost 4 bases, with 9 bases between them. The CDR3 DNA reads TGCAGCTCGAGGGTGGGAAACACCATATATTTT. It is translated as CSSRVGNTIYF. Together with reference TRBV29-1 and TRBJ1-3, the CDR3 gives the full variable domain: SAVISQKPSRDICQRGTSLTIQCQVDSQVTMMFWYRQQPGQSLTLIATANQGSEATYESGFVIDKFPISRPNLTFSTLTVSNMSPEDSSIYLCSSRVGNTIYFGEGSWLTVV.

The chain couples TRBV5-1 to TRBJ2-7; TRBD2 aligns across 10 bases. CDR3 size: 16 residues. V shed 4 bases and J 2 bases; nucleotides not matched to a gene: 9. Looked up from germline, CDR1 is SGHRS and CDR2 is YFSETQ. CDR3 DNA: TGCGCCAGCAGCCCTATAGCGGGGGGCTCTACCTACGAGCAGTACTTC. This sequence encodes CASSPIAGGSTYEQYF.

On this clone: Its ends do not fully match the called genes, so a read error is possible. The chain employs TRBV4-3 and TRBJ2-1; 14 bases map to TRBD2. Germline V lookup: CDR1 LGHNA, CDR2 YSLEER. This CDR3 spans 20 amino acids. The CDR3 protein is CASSQDWGGGGLGLAGGIVF. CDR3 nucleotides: TGCGCCAGCAGCCAAGATTGGGGGGGCGGTGGTCTTGGACTAGCGGGAGGAATCGTCTTC.

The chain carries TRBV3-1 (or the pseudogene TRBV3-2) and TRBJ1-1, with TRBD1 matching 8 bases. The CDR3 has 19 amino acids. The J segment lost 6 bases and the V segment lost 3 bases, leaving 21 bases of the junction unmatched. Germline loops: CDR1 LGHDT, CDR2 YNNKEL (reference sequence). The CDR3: CASSQEGQGIVNRIPEAFF. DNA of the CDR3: TGTGCCAGCAGCCAGGAAGGACAGGGCATAGTTAACAGGATCCCTGAAGCTTTCTTT.

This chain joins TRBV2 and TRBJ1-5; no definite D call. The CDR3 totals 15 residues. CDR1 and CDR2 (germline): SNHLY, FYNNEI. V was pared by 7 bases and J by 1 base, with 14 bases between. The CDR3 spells CASKSYGGSNQPQHF. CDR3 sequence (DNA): TGTGCCAGCAAAAGTTACGGAGGGAGCAATCAGCCCCAGCATTTT.